Below are 32 T cell receptor beta chains sequenced from a single sample in a study of cytomegalovirus exposure and HLA in healthy donors. TCRdb's copy holds only in-frame clones and misses some; the assay was immunoSEQ multiplex PCR. The sample contains about 160,000 clones, roughly 91% of which appear only once. The source material was PBMCs. The receptors were gathered from a woman aged 18-30 years in good health and CMV-seropositive.

The chain joins TRBV19 to TRBJ2-7; a weak D match, TRBD2 (5 bases). With 2 bases removed from V and 5 bases from J, the gap between germline ends came to 13 bases. The CDR3 loop spans 14 amino acids. The germline CDR1 and CDR2 sequences are LNHDA and SQIVND (reference sequence). As DNA, the CDR3 is TGTGCCAGTAGTATACGTCGGGATCGGGACGAGCAGTACTTC. Translating it yields CASSIRRDRDEQYF. Together with reference TRBV19 and TRBJ2-7, the CDR3 gives the full variable domain: DGGITQSPKYLFRKEGQNVTLSCEQNLNHDAMYWYRQDPGQGLRLIYYSQIVNDFQKGDIAEGYSVSREKKESFPLTVTSAQKNPTAFYLCASSIRRDRDEQYFGPGTRLTVT.

This clone was found a few times. The chain joins TRBV5-4 to TRBJ2-7; 8 positions match TRBD1. CDR3 length: 16 residues. J lost 3 bases, V lost 6 bases, and 14 bases had no gene match. Germline V gene data show CDR1 as SGHNT and CDR2 as YYREEE (reference sequence). DNA of the CDR3: TGTGCCAGCACCCCGGGAACAGGGGGAACTATCTACGAGCAGTACTTC. This sequence encodes CASTPGTGGTIYEQYF.

This chain connects TRBV7-9 to TRBJ1-1; a weak D match, TRBD1 (5 bases). V lost 2 bases and J 7 bases, leaving 20 bases between the germline ends. The CDR3 spans 16 residues. The germline gives CDR1 SEHNR, CDR2 FQNEAQ (reference sequence). The CDR3 coding sequence is TGTGCCAGCAGCTTAAGTCCCGGGTTGGGGGGTGGTGAAGCTTTCTTT. It is translated as CASSLSPGLGGGEAFF.

The chain joins TRBV9 to TRBJ2-5; D is possibly TRBD1 (6 bases). The V end lost 2 bases, the J end lost 1 base, and 15 bases lay between the germline ends. From germline, CDR1 is SGDLS and CDR2 YYNGEE. The CDR3 is 16 amino acids. In DNA form, the CDR3 reads TGTGCCAGCAGCGTGGGTGGGAGAGGGGGCCAAGAGACCCAGTACTTC. Its protein is CASSVGGRGGQETQYF.

The chain uses TRBV21-1 and TRBJ2-7; no DNA check was done on the table's D call, TRBD2. TRBV21-1 is given as a pseudogene. The CDR3 extends over 17 amino acids. CDR3 in amino acids: CASSRRDLLRGWYEQYF. In nucleotides, the CDR3 is TGTGCCAGCAGCCGGAGGGACCTACTGAGGGGTTGGTACGAGCAGTACTTC.

The chain carries TRBV5-1 and TRBJ2-5; D is uncertain. With 0 bases removed from V and 2 bases from J, the gap between germline ends came to 11 bases. Germline V gene sequence: CDR1 SGHRS, CDR2 YFSETQ. CDR3 size: 15 residues. In DNA form, the CDR3 reads TGCGCCAGCAGCTTGGGAGGCTTAGCACAAGAGACCCAGTACTTC. This gives the protein CASSLGGLAQETQYF.

Remarks on this clone: Other nucleotide sequences in the sample specify the same CDR3. J is TRBJ2-7 and V is TRBV27; perhaps TRBD1 as D (5 bases). The CDR3 is 14 amino acids. Trimming removed 2 bases from V and 0 bases from J, with 8 bases in between. The germline V gene has CDR1 MNHEY and CDR2 SMNVEV (reference sequence). CDR3 residues: CASSLEDSSYEQYF. Written as DNA, the CDR3 is TGTGCCAGCAGTTTAGAAGACAGCTCCTACGAGCAGTACTTC.

The V and J genes are TRBV2 and TRBJ2-1, with 9 nucleotides matching TRBD1. Per the germline V gene, CDR1 is SNHLY and CDR2 is FYNNEI. The CDR3 extends over 15 amino acids. With V trimmed by 6 bases and J by 2 bases, 5 bases remained unmatched. CDR3 sequence: CASSRGQGTYNEQFF. For the CDR3, the DNA is TGTGCCAGCAGCCGGGGACAGGGAACCTACAATGAGCAGTTCTTC.

Regarding this clone: The same CDR3 also results from other DNA sequences found in this sample. This chain joins TRBV7-3 and TRBJ2-3; D call uncertain. The CDR3 is made up of 14 amino acids. The germline CDR1 and CDR2 sequences are SGHTA and FQGTGA. V was trimmed by 1 base and J by 3 bases, leaving 8 bases between them. CDR3 sequence (DNA): TGTGCCAGCAGCTTAATGGAGAGTACAGATACGCAGTATTTT. Encoded protein: CASSLMESTDTQYF.

The chain joins TRBV7-3 to TRBJ1-2; no clear D gene. Germline loops: CDR1 SGHTA, CDR2 FQGTGA. Deletions cut 1 base from V and 7 bases from J, with 19 bases between. The CDR3 length is 16 residues. CDR3 nucleotides: TGTGCCAGCAGCTTAAATTCGGAGGCTGGGTCTATTGGCTACACCTTC. Translation: CASSLNSEAGSIGYTF.

V is TRBV28 and J is TRBJ2-1; 9 bases fit TRBD2. CDR1 and CDR2 from the germline V gene are MDHEN and SYDVKM. This CDR3 is built from 16 residues. V trimming: 5 bases; J trimming: 8 bases; junction bases outside the gene matches: 13. As DNA, the CDR3 is TGTGCCAGCAGTCCTAAGCCGACTAGCGGCAAGGATGAGCAGTTCTTC. The encoded protein is CASSPKPTSGKDEQFF. The whole variable domain, filled in from reference TRBV28 and TRBJ2-1, reads DVKVTQSSRYLVKRTGEKVFLECVQDMDHENMFWYRQDPGLGLRLIYFSYDVKMKEKGDIPEGYSVSREKKERFSLILESASTNQTSMYLCASSPKPTSGKDEQFFGPGTRLTVL.

This sequence joins TRBV2 and TRBJ2-3; D may be TRBD2 (6 bases). The length of the CDR3 is 16 residues. V shed 3 bases and J shed 4 bases, with 17 bases lying between them. The germline CDR1 and CDR2 sequences are SNHLY and FYNNEI. The CDR3 sequence: CASSDIYGGGADTQYF. CDR3 DNA sequence: TGTGCCAGCAGTGATATCTACGGCGGAGGGGCAGATACGCAGTATTTT.

This chain uses TRBV7-6 with TRBJ1-4, with TRBD1 identical over 7 bases. Germline V CDR1 and CDR2: SGHVS, FNYEAQ. The CDR3 has 15 residues. After removal of 3 bases from V and 6 bases from J, the junction contained 7 bases not matched to a gene. CDR3 nucleotides: TGTGCCAGCAGCTTTACGACAGGGCGGGATGAAAAACTGTTTTTT. Translation: CASSFTTGRDEKLFF.

This clone was recorded a few times. The chain joins TRBV5-1 to TRBJ2-3, with D perhaps TRBD2 (7 bases). Trimming removed 3 bases at V and 2 bases at J, with 10 bases between. CDR3 length: 14 residues. CDR1 and CDR2 (germline): SGHRS, YFSETQ. CDR3 region: CASSSGGHTDTQYF. The DNA for the CDR3 is TGCGCCAGCAGCTCCGGGGGGCACACAGATACGCAGTATTTT.

Only one count was recorded for this clone. The chain uses TRBV7-2 and TRBJ2-2, with 7 bases matching TRBD1. V was clipped by 6 bases and J by 7 bases; unmatched bases: 11. Germline CDR1 SGHTA, CDR2 FQGNSA. The length of the CDR3 is 15 residues. The CDR3 DNA is TGTGCCAGCAGTAGACAAGACAGGGTGAGCGGGGAGCTGTTTTTT. This gives the protein CASSRQDRVSGELFF.

This clone was seen only once. The chain recombines TRBV4-1 with TRBJ2-7; TRBD2 matches at 8 bases. The CDR3 loop spans 18 amino acids. Germline V gene data show CDR1 as MGHRA and CDR2 as YSYEKL. V lost 0 bases, J lost 2 bases, and 12 bases stayed unmatched. CDR3: CASSQEGAGRALPYEQYF. In DNA, the CDR3 is TGCGCCAGCAGCCAAGAAGGGGCCGGGAGGGCCCTTCCCTACGAGCAGTACTTC.

The V call is TRBV29-1, the J call TRBJ2-7, with a possible D match to TRBD1 (5 bases). The CDR3 sequence is 13 residues long. Germline CDR1 reads SQVTM; CDR2 reads ANQGSEA. The V end lost 4 bases, the J end lost 0 bases, and 10 bases lay between the germline ends. The chain's CDR3 is CSVGGHSSYEQYF. The DNA of the CDR3 is TGCAGCGTTGGAGGACATTCCTCCTACGAGCAGTACTTC.

The J gene is TRBJ1-1, the V gene TRBV19; D possibly corresponds to TRBD1 (6 bases). Trimming took 2 bases from V and 5 from J, leaving 9 bases between them. The germline gives CDR1 LNHDA, CDR2 SQIVND (reference sequence). The length of the CDR3 is 13 residues. The CDR3 DNA follows: TGTGCCAGTAGTATAACAGGGCTTACTGAAGCTTTCTTT. Residues: CASSITGLTEAFF.

CDR3 coding DNA: TGTGCCAGCAGCGGACTACCGAATGAGCAGTTCTTC. Protein product: CASSGLPNEQFF. The V gene is TRBV9, the J gene TRBJ2-1; TRBD2 is a possible D gene (5 bases). V lost 3 bases and J lost 7, with 8 bases in between. Germline CDR1 is SGDLS and CDR2 is YYNGEE. The CDR3 loop spans 12 amino acids.

The gene calls are TRBV4-3 and TRBJ1-1, with 9 bases aligning to TRBD1. Germline V gene data show CDR1 as LGHNA and CDR2 as YSLEER. V shed 2 bases, J shed 5 bases, and the junction held 6 bases outside the gene matches. CDR3 size: 15 residues. The CDR3 bases are TGCGCCAGCAGCCAAAGGGACAGGGTAGGGACTGAAGCTTTCTTT. This translates into CASSQRDRVGTEAFF.

V gene TRBV5-1 combines with J gene TRBJ2-1; 10 bases are a match to TRBD2. V gave up 3 bases and J gave up 8 bases; unmatched junction bases: 2. Germline CDR1 and CDR2: SGHRS and YFSETQ. CDR3 length: 13 residues. The CDR3 coding sequence is TGCGCCAGCAGCTGGACTAGCGGAGATGAGCAGTTCTTC. Protein: CASSWTSGDEQFF. The full variable domain, its missing parts supplied by reference TRBV5-1 and TRBJ2-1, is KAGVTQTPRYLIKTRGQQVTLSCSPISGHRSVSWYQQTPGQGLQFLFEYFSETQRNKGNFPGRFSGRQFSNSRSEMNVSTLELGDSALYLCASSWTSGDEQFFGPGTRLTVL.

J is TRBJ2-7 and V is TRBV29-1; possible D gene TRBD2, 6 bases. Germline CDR1 SQVTM, CDR2 ANQGSEA. This CDR3 spans 15 amino acids. V lost 6 bases and J 2 bases, leaving 20 bases between the germline ends. CDR3 DNA sequence: TGCAGCGTCCGAAAGGAGGGACCGGGCCCCTACGAGCAGTACTTC. Translating it yields CSVRKEGPGPYEQYF.

The V gene is TRBV9, the J gene TRBJ2-3; 8 bases fit TRBD1. The CDR3 is 15 residues long. The germline V gene encodes CDR1 SGDLS and CDR2 YYNGEE. V lost 3 bases, J lost 4 bases, and 7 bases stayed unmatched. In DNA, the CDR3 is TGTGCCAGCAGCGCCTTTCGGGACAGGTCAGATACGCAGTATTTT. Translating it yields CASSAFRDRSDTQYF.

The chain employs TRBV27 and TRBJ2-3; a possible D gene is TRBD2 (6 bases). Germline lookup yields CDR1 MNHEY and CDR2 SMNVEV (reference sequence). The CDR3 is 13 amino acids. The V and J ends lost 8 bases and 0 bases respectively, with 9 bases between them. CDR3 DNA sequence: TGTGCCAGCTGGAGGGTCAGCACAGATACGCAGTATTTT. Its protein is CASWRVSTDTQYF.

The chain uses TRBV28 and TRBJ2-7; possible D gene TRBD2, 6 bases. This CDR3 spans 15 amino acids. The germline V and J ends were trimmed by 4 bases and 0 bases, with 13 bases remaining between them. CDR1 and CDR2 from the germline V gene are MDHEN and SYDVKM. The CDR3 spells CASSYLRGNSYEQYF. The CDR3 DNA follows: TGTGCCAGCAGTTACCTTCGGGGGAACTCCTACGAGCAGTACTTC.

The rearrangement joins TRBV7-2 to TRBJ2-1, with D possibly being TRBD2 (6 bases). Germline CDR1 SGHTA, CDR2 FQGNSA. V lost 3 bases and J lost 2, with 8 bases in between. CDR3 length: 14 residues. The CDR3 DNA follows: TGTGCCAGCAGCTTCGGCGGGGCCTACAATGAGCAGTTCTTC. This sequence encodes CASSFGGAYNEQFF.

The rearrangement joins TRBV5-1 to TRBJ2-1; tentative D call: TRBD2 (5 bases). The germline gives CDR1 SGHRS, CDR2 YFSETQ. The CDR3 runs 14 residues. V was clipped by 4 bases and J by 6 bases, with 14 bases between them. CDR3: CASSNGLTLNEQFF. The CDR3 region has the DNA TGCGCCAGCAGCAATGGACTGACCCTCAATGAGCAGTTCTTC.

The chain is built from TRBV10-1 and TRBJ2-2, with a tentative D call TRBD1 (5 bases). Germline-derived CDR1 and CDR2 are WNHNN and SYGVQD (reference sequence). The V gene lost 3 bases and the J gene lost 7 bases, with 9 bases spanning the gap. The CDR3 has 13 amino acids. The CDR3 region is CASSDRAGGELFF. As DNA, the CDR3 is TGCGCCAGCAGTGACAGGGCTGGCGGGGAGCTGTTTTTT.

This clone showed up just once. This rearrangement joins TRBV6-1 to TRBJ1-4, with a possible D match to TRBD1 (5 bases). The CDR3 length is 16 residues. Per the germline V gene, CDR1 is MNHNS and CDR2 is SASEGT. V lost 4 bases to trimming and J lost 7 bases, with 19 bases between them. CDR3 amino acids: CASSGALEGRGEKLFF. Here the CDR3 DNA reads TGTGCCAGCAGTGGGGCCTTGGAGGGGCGCGGTGAAAAACTGTTTTTT.

CDR3 sequence reads: CASSTGGGGYEQYF. The CDR3 DNA sequence: TGTGCCAGCAGCACAGGGGGCGGAGGATACGAGCAGTACTTC. The V gene is TRBV7-9, the J gene TRBJ2-7; 9 bases line up with TRBD1. Germline V gene lookup returns CDR1 SEHNR and CDR2 FQNEAQ (reference sequence). This CDR3 spans 14 amino acids. V dropped 5 bases and J dropped 4; count of bases not matched to a gene: 6.

This chain connects TRBV29-1 to TRBJ1-3, with 8 bases identical to TRBD1. The CDR3 extends over 14 amino acids. The V and J ends lost 7 bases and 2 bases, in that order; junction bases with no gene match: 7. Germline assignment: CDR1 SQVTM and CDR2 ANQGSEA. CDR3 nucleotides: TGCAGCGCCCTGGACAGGGACCCTGGAAACACCATATATTTT. It is translated as CSALDRDPGNTIYF.

V and J are TRBV27 and TRBJ1-2; no reliable D call. Germline CDR1 and CDR2: MNHEY and SMNVEV (reference sequence). The CDR3 is made up of 13 amino acids. With 4 bases removed from V and 2 bases from J, the gap between germline ends came to 8 bases. The CDR3 spells CASSWAVNYGYTF. For the CDR3, the DNA is TGTGCCAGCAGTTGGGCCGTAAACTATGGCTACACCTTC.